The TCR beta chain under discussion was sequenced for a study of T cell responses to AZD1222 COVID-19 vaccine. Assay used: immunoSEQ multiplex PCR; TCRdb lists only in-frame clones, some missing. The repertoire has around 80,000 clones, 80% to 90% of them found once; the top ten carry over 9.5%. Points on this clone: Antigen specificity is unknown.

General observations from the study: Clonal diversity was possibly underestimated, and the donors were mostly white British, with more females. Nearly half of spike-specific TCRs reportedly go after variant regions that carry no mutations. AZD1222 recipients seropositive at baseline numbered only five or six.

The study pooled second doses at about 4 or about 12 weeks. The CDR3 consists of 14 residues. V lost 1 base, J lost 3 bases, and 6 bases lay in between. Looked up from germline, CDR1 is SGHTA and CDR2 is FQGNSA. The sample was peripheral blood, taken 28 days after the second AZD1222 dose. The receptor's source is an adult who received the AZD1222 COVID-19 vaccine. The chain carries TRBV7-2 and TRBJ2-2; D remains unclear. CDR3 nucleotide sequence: TGTGCCAGCAGCTTAGGCCTGGACACCGGGGAGCTGTTTTTT. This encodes CASSLGLDTGELFF.